This T cell receptor (beta chain) was documented in a study of shared clonotypes between healthy human individuals (TCRdb year 2020). Background on the whole study: A couple of women and three men aged 18 to 49 years were included in the cohort. Per donor, three plates each were used for CD4 naive and CD4 memory, two for CD8 naive, and one for CD8 memory. Blood TCR repertoires of five healthy adults were deeply sequenced to estimate repertoire size and the extent of clonotype sharing between individuals. To increase sequencing depth and limit assay-specific biases, TCR repertoire library preparation and sequencing were carried out by different laboratories using diverse techniques. Each donor's leukapheresis produced roughly between roughly 0.85 and 10 billion PBMCs.

For the CD8 naive samples, CD45RO-negative cells were positively selected for CCR7, yielding a CD45RA+CCR7+ population from which TemRA cells were excluded. The donors were healthy, HIV-negative adults with no recently reported acute infections or vaccinations. All donors were Caucasian adults living in Nashville, Tennessee, USA. After blood collection by leukapheresis, PBMCs were isolated using Ficoll-Histopaque density gradient centrifugation and then cryopreserved in the vapor phase of liquid nitrogen. Analytical flow cytometry was used to check the purity and quantity of every magnetically sorted T cell population. Genomic DNA was isolated from each sorted fraction and quantified by UV absorbance on a Nanodrop 2000c. V was cut back by 0 bases and J by 0 bases, leaving a gap of 7 bases between them. Counted from cysteine to phenylalanine, this CDR3 has 14 amino acids. The only DNA kept is the CDR3, 42 bases in frame from the first base. CDR1 SGDLS and CDR2 YYNGEE were looked up in the germline V gene.

Concerning this clone: Its antigen has not been determined. No base quality information exists; no much larger clone differs at one position. Other DNA sequences in this sample translate to the same CDR3.

TCR CDR3 regions were amplified from genomic DNA by multiplex PCR using the deep immunoSEQ assay. Genomic DNA extracted from each cell subset was distributed evenly over all wells of several immunoSEQ 96-well plates, and each plate served as one replicate. Each replicate PCR for sorted subsets received roughly 200 ng genomic DNA, equal to about 30,000 T cell genomes. The purified libraries were quantified using a Qubit 3.0 fluorometer, sized with a Bioanalyzer 2100, and then quantified again using the KAPA Library Quantification kit. A separate single-read 150-cycle Illumina NextSeq 550 flow cell was used to sequence each immunoSEQ 96-well plate. As for the original processing: Because the immunoSEQ output included only junctional sequences and no quality scores, the filtering could not be the same as the filtering used for full-length reads. To assign V/J genes and CDR3, sequences were annotated using PyIR, a Python wrapper for IgBLAST v1.9, with IMGT germline references. Reads with weak V/J assignments (E-value above 1e-6), missing CDR3, stop codons, out-of-frame junctions, or ambiguous translated residues were removed. V3J clonotypes were defined as sequences sharing the same inferred V gene, J gene, and CDR3 amino acid sequence. To compute the percentage overlap between repertoires, the number of shared unique clonotypes was divided by the size of the smaller repertoire. RTK rarefaction, the Chao1 estimator, and Recon v2.1 estimates of unobserved clonotypes were used to assess repertoire richness. For all TCRbeta clonotypes obtained by the gDNA method from a few donors, generation probabilities were computed with OLGA. Drawn from immuneACCESS, this table holds only the in-frame rearrangements with V and J called that TCRdb kept. Clones are partly lost; checked studies trace under half to an unresolved V gene and leave the rest unexplained. Clone size and V and J calls were adopted from that table, with D and trimming inferred from the DNA. Present in this sample are some 2.1 million clones, about 94% of which were seen just once. Less than 2% of the sample goes to the ten largest clones.

Summary of the overall study and its limitations: Compared with non-shared clonotypes, clonotypes shared by all four sorted-subset donors had higher generation probabilities. When four donors were compared, the shared fraction of clonotypes was about 5% for naive CD4, more than 3% for naive CD8, 2.3% for memory CD4, and 0.35% to 0.4% for memory CD8. Based on pairwise subsampling, the degree of clonotype sharing among donors was expected to be affected by sequencing depth. Only blood was sampled, and tissue TCR repertoires likely differ from those in blood. Because the study included only a small number of donors, the genetic and exposure-history diversity represented was limited. Incomplete sequencing was indicated by rarefaction of sorted-subset datasets, despite the large sequencing depth. Naive subsets generally had larger estimated clonotype richness than memory subsets did.

Sequenced: naive CD8+ T cells from PBMCs. Explained via the paper, the cell subset or site label denotes: CD45RA+CCR7+. The sequence was obtained from a man younger than 35 in good health. Some clones in this sample may be carry-over from other donors' samples. Recombination joined TRBV9 with TRBJ2-7; the D gene cannot be named for sure. The nucleotide sequence is given as TGTGCCAGCAGCGTAGGCGACAACTCCTACGAGCAGTACTTC. Its translation reads: CASSVGDNSYEQYF.